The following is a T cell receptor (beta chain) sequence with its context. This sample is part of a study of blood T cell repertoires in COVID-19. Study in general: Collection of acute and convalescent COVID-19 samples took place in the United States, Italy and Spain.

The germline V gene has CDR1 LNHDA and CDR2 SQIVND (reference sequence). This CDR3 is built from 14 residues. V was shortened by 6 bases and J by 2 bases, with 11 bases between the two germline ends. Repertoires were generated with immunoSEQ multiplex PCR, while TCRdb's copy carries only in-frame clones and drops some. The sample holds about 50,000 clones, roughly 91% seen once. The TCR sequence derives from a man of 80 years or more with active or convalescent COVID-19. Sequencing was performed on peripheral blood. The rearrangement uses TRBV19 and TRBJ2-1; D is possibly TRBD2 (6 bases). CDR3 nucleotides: TGTGCCAGTAGACACACTAGCCCCTACAATGAGCAGTTCTTC. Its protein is CASRHTSPYNEQFF.